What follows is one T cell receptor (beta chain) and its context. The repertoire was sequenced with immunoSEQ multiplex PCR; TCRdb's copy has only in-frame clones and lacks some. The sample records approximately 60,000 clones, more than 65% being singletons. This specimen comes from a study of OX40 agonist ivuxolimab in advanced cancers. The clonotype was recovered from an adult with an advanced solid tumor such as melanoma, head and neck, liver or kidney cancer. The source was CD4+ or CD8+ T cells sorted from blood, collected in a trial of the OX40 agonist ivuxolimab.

For the CDR3, the DNA is TGTGCCAGCAGTAGACAGGGAAGGAACAATGAGCAGTTCTTC. Translated, it gives CASSRQGRNNEQFF. This chain joins TRBV27 and TRBJ2-1; 7 nucleotides agree with TRBD1. The V gene end was trimmed by 5 bases and the J gene end by 5 bases; junction bases not matched to a gene: 6. The CDR3 is made up of 14 amino acids. CDR1 is MNHEY and CDR2 is SMNVEV in the germline V gene (reference sequence).